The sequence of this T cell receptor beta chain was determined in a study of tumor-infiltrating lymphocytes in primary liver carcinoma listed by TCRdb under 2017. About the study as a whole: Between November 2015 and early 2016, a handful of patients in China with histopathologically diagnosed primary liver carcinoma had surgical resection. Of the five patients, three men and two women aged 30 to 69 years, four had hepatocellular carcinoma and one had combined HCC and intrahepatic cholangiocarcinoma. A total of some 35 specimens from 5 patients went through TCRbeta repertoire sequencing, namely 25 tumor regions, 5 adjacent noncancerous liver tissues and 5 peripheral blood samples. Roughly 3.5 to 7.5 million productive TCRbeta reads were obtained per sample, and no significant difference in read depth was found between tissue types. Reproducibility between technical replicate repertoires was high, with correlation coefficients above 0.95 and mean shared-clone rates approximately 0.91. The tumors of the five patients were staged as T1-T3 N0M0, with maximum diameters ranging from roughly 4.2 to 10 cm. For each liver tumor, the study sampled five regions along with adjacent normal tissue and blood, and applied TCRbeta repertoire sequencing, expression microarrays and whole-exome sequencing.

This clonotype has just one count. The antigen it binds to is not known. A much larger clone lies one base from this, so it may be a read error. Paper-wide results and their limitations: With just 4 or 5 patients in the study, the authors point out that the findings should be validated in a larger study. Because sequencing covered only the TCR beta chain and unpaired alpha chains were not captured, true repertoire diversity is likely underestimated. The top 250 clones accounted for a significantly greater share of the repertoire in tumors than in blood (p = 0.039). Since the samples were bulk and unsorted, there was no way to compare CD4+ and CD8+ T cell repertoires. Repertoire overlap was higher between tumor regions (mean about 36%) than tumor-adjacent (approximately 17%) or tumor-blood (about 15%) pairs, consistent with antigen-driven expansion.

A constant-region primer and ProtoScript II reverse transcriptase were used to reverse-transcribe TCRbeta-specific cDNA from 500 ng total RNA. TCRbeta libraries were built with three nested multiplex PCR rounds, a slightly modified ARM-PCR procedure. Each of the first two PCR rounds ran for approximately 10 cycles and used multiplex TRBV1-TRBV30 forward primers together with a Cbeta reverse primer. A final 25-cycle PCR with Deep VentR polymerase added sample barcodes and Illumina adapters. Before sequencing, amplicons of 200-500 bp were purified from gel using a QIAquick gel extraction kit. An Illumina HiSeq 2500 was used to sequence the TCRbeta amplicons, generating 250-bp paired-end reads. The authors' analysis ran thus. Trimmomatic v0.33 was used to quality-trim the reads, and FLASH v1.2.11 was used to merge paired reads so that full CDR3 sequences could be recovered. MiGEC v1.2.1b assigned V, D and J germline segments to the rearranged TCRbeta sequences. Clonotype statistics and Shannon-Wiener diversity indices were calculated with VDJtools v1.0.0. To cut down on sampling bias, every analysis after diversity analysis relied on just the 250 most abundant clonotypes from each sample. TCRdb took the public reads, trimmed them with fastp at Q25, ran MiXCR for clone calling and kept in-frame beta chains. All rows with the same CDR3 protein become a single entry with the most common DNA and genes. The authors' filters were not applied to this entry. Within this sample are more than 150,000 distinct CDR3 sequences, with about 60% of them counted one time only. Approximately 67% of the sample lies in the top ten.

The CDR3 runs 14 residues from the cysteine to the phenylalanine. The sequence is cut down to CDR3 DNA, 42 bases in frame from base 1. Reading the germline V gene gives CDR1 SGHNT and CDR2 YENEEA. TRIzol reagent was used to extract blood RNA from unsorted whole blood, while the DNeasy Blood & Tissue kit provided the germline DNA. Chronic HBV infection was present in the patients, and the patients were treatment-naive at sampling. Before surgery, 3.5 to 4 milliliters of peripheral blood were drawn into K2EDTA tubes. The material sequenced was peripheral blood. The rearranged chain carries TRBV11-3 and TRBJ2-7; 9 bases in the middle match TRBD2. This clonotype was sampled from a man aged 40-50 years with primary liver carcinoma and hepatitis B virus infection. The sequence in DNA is TGTGCCAGCAGCCCGGGACTAGCATCCTACAAGCAGTACTTC. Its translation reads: CASSPGLASYKQYF.